A selection of T cell receptor beta chains follows, all from one sample in a study of cytomegalovirus exposure and HLA in healthy donors. Assay used: immunoSEQ multiplex PCR; TCRdb lists only in-frame clones, some missing. Among under 85,000 clones, around 78% were seen once, and the ten largest hold roughly 1.5%. The sample consisted of PBMCs. The receptors originated from a man aged 35 to 55 in good health and CMV-seronegative. The CDR3 runs from the conserved cysteine through the conserved F or W. The order of the fields is CDR3 protein, CDR3 DNA, J gene, V gene, D gene, clone size. The D gene is left open where the match is weak. Clone size is not always given. Where it is, it says once, few, many or a class for expanded clones.

CDR3 protein: CASGDRVVTYEQYF; CDR3 DNA: TGTGCCAGCGGCGACAGGGTAGTCACCTACGAGCAGTACTTC; J gene: TRBJ2-7; V gene: TRBV6-6; D gene: TRBD1; clone size: .
CDR3 protein: CASSFGNRNTEAFF; CDR3 DNA: TGCGCCAGCAGCTTTGGAAACAGGAACACTGAAGCTTTCTTT; J gene: TRBJ1-1; V gene: TRBV5-1; D gene: .; clone size: once
CDR3 protein: CASSDRGRLAFF; CDR3 DNA: TGTGCCAGCAGTGACAGGGGGCGCTTAGCTTTCTTT; J gene: TRBJ1-1; V gene: TRBV6-5; D gene: TRBD1; clone size: once
CDR3 protein: CASSLGGGKDEQYF; CDR3 DNA: TGTGCCAGCAGCTTAGGGGGGGGCAAGGACGAGCAGTACTTC; J gene: TRBJ2-7; V gene: TRBV7-9; D gene: .; clone size: .
CDR3 protein: CASGSLLLGTSGFNEQFF; CDR3 DNA: TGTGCTAGTGGTTCGCTACTCCTTGGGACTAGCGGTTTTAATGAGCAGTTCTTC; J gene: TRBJ2-1; V gene: TRBV12-5; D gene: TRBD2; clone size: .
CDR3 protein: CASSRGGGRFTDTQYF; CDR3 DNA: TGTGCCAGCAGTCGCGGGGGGGGTAGGTTCACAGATACGCAGTATTTT; J gene: TRBJ2-3; V gene: TRBV28; D gene: TRBD2; clone size: once
CDR3 protein: CASKDRASNQPQHF; CDR3 DNA: TGTGCCAGCAAGGACAGGGCAAGCAATCAGCCCCAGCATTTT; J gene: TRBJ1-5; V gene: TRBV19; D gene: TRBD1; clone size: .
CDR3 protein: CASSRVSSGGAEAFF; CDR3 DNA: TGTGCCAGCAGTCGGGTTTCGAGCGGGGGTGCTGAAGCTTTCTTT; J gene: TRBJ1-1; V gene: TRBV28; D gene: .; clone size: .
CDR3 protein: CASSEVQGAIEAFF; CDR3 DNA: TGTGCCAGCAGTGAAGTGCAGGGGGCAATTGAAGCTTTCTTT; J gene: TRBJ1-1; V gene: TRBV6-1; D gene: TRBD1; clone size: few
CDR3 protein: CAWRKLRARGEAFF; CDR3 DNA: TGTGCCTGGAGAAAGTTGAGGGCCCGGGGGGAAGCTTTCTTT; J gene: TRBJ1-1; V gene: TRBV30; D gene: .; clone size: .
CDR3 protein: CAISDRGAETQYF; CDR3 DNA: TGTGCCATCAGTGACCGGGGGGCAGAGACCCAGTACTTC; J gene: TRBJ2-5; V gene: TRBV10-3; D gene: .; clone size: .
CDR3 protein: CASSRLAGGSDTQYF; CDR3 DNA: TGCGCCAGCAGCCGACTAGCGGGAGGGTCAGATACGCAGTATTTT; J gene: TRBJ2-3; V gene: TRBV4-1; D gene: TRBD2; clone size: .
CDR3 protein: CASSQGGYEQYF; CDR3 DNA: TGTGCCAGCTCTCAGGGCGGCTACGAGCAGTACTTC; J gene: TRBJ2-7; V gene: TRBV5-6; D gene: .; clone size: .
CDR3 protein: CASSSTYMTGGNSYEQYF; CDR3 DNA: TGCGCCAGCAGCTCAACTTATATGACAGGGGGGAACTCCTACGAGCAGTACTTC; J gene: TRBJ2-7; V gene: TRBV5-1; D gene: TRBD1; clone size: .
CDR3 protein: CASSSTSGGNQPQHF; CDR3 DNA: TGTGCCAGCAGCTCTACTTCAGGGGGCAATCAGCCCCAGCATTTT; J gene: TRBJ1-5; V gene: TRBV7-9; D gene: .; clone size: .
CDR3 protein: CASSQPVGVKETQYF; CDR3 DNA: TGTGCCAGCAGCCAGCCCGTCGGGGTTAAAGAGACCCAGTACTTC; J gene: TRBJ2-5; V gene: TRBV7-9; D gene: .; clone size: few
CDR3 protein: CASSRDRGFVSFTMNTEAFF; CDR3 DNA: TGTGCCAGCAGCCGGGACAGGGGGTTCGTTTCATTCACCATGAACACTGAAGCTTTCTTT; J gene: TRBJ1-1; V gene: TRBV28; D gene: TRBD1; clone size: .
CDR3 protein: CATRAGHGYTF; CDR3 DNA: TGTGCCACCCGGGCGGGGCATGGCTACACCTTC; J gene: TRBJ1-2; V gene: TRBV2; D gene: .; clone size: .
CDR3 protein: CASSPEPDSGDTQYF; CDR3 DNA: TGTGCCAGCAGCCCCGAACCGGACTCTGGGGATACGCAGTATTTT; J gene: TRBJ2-3; V gene: TRBV7-9; D gene: .; clone size: .
CDR3 protein: CASSGPGQAFYEQYF; CDR3 DNA: TGCGCCAGCAGCGGACCGGGACAGGCGTTTTACGAGCAGTACTTC; J gene: TRBJ2-7; V gene: TRBV4-1; D gene: TRBD1; clone size: .
CDR3 protein: CASSGREDLNTEAFF; CDR3 DNA: TGCGCCAGCAGCGGACGGGAGGACCTCAACACTGAAGCTTTCTTT; J gene: TRBJ1-1; V gene: TRBV5-1; D gene: .; clone size: .
CDR3 protein: CASSQHRNEQYF; CDR3 DNA: TGTGCCAGCAGCCAACACAGGAACGAGCAGTACTTC; J gene: TRBJ2-7; V gene: TRBV4-2; D gene: .; clone size: .
CDR3 protein: CASSPTLGHKNTGELFF; CDR3 DNA: TGTGCCAGCTCACCTACCTTGGGACACAAGAACACCGGGGAGCTGTTTTTT; J gene: TRBJ2-2; V gene: TRBV18; D gene: .; clone size: .
CDR3 protein: CASSTSSGDYNEQFF; CDR3 DNA: TGTGCCAGTAGTACATCTAGCGGAGACTACAATGAGCAGTTCTTC; J gene: TRBJ2-1; V gene: TRBV19; D gene: TRBD2; clone size: .
CDR3 protein: CASSQGHATDTQYF; CDR3 DNA: TGTGCCAGCAGCCAGGGACACGCGACAGATACGCAGTATTTT; J gene: TRBJ2-3; V gene: TRBV14; D gene: .; clone size: .
CDR3 protein: CAISEYGGLGANGLTF; CDR3 DNA: TGTGCCATCAGTGAGTACGGAGGCTTGGGGGCCAACGGCCTGACTTTC; J gene: TRBJ2-6; V gene: TRBV10-3; D gene: .; clone size: .
CDR3 protein: CASGLEGAASPLHF; CDR3 DNA: TGTGCTAGTGGTTTGGAGGGGGCGGCTTCACCCCTCCACTTT; J gene: TRBJ1-6; V gene: TRBV12-5; D gene: TRBD1; clone size: .
CDR3 protein: CASFGLDQETQYF; CDR3 DNA: TGCGCCAGCTTCGGACTAGATCAAGAGACCCAGTACTTC; J gene: TRBJ2-5; V gene: TRBV5-1; D gene: TRBD2; clone size: few
CDR3 protein: CASSPRDRGNTEAFF; CDR3 DNA: TGTGCCAGCAGCCCCCGGGACAGGGGGAACACTGAAGCTTTCTTT; J gene: TRBJ1-1; V gene: TRBV6-5; D gene: TRBD1; clone size: few
CDR3 protein: CASSQGSGTSTDTQYF; CDR3 DNA: TGCGCCAGCAGCCAAGGATCCGGGACTAGCACAGATACGCAGTATTTT; J gene: TRBJ2-3; V gene: TRBV4-1; D gene: .; clone size: .
CDR3 protein: CASSFSAGGSGELFF; CDR3 DNA: TGTGCCAGCAGTTTCTCCGCGGGAGGGAGCGGGGAGCTGTTTTTT; J gene: TRBJ2-2; V gene: TRBV27; D gene: TRBD2; clone size: .
CDR3 protein: CASSSGQWDNQPQHF; CDR3 DNA: TGTGCCAGCAGCTCGGGACAGTGGGATAATCAGCCCCAGCATTTT; J gene: TRBJ1-5; V gene: TRBV28; D gene: TRBD1; clone size: .
CDR3 protein: CASSLGTNNEQFF; CDR3 DNA: TGTGCCAGCAGTTTAGGGACAAACAATGAGCAGTTCTTC; J gene: TRBJ2-1; V gene: TRBV27; D gene: .; clone size: .
CDR3 protein: CASSPGGQGYEQYF; CDR3 DNA: TGTGCCAGCTCGCCAGGGGGACAGGGCTACGAGCAGTACTTC; J gene: TRBJ2-7; V gene: TRBV18; D gene: TRBD1; clone size: .
CDR3 protein: CASSARLALYNEQFF; CDR3 DNA: TGTGCCAGCAGCGCTCGACTAGCGCTTTACAATGAGCAGTTCTTC; J gene: TRBJ2-1; V gene: TRBV9; D gene: TRBD2; clone size: .
CDR3 protein: CASSPMTGNYGYTF; CDR3 DNA: TGTGCCAGCAGTCCTATGACAGGCAACTATGGCTACACCTTC; J gene: TRBJ1-2; V gene: TRBV7-9; D gene: .; clone size: .
CDR3 protein: CATRRGYNQPQHF; CDR3 DNA: TGTGCCACTCGGAGGGGTTACAATCAGCCCCAGCATTTT; J gene: TRBJ1-5; V gene: TRBV2; D gene: .; clone size: .
CDR3 protein: CAVGTGTGGYEQYF; CDR3 DNA: TGTGCCGTCGGAACCGGGACAGGGGGCTACGAGCAGTACTTC; J gene: TRBJ2-7; V gene: TRBV27; D gene: TRBD1; clone size: once
CDR3 protein: CASVGGDQPQHF; CDR3 DNA: TGTGCCAGCGTGGGAGGAGATCAGCCCCAGCATTTT; J gene: TRBJ1-5; V gene: TRBV28; D gene: .; clone size: .
CDR3 protein: CASSTGGEGTGELFF; CDR3 DNA: TGTGCCAGTAGTACAGGGGGCGAGGGGACCGGGGAGCTGTTTTTT; J gene: TRBJ2-2; V gene: TRBV19; D gene: TRBD1; clone size: .
CDR3 protein: CASSLGTSGVGEQFF; CDR3 DNA: TGTGCCAGCAGTTTGGGTACTAGCGGGGTCGGTGAGCAGTTCTTC; J gene: TRBJ2-1; V gene: TRBV27; D gene: TRBD2; clone size: .
CDR3 protein: CAWTSGYNLAVTEAFF; CDR3 DNA: TGTGCCTGGACTAGTGGGTACAACTTGGCCGTCACTGAAGCTTTCTTT; J gene: TRBJ1-1; V gene: TRBV30; D gene: .; clone size: .